A single sample gave rise to the 29 T cell receptor beta chains below, sequenced in a study of blood T cell repertoires in COVID-19. The protocol was immunoSEQ multiplex PCR, while the TCRdb copy is restricted to in-frame clones and leaves out a portion. The table shows roughly 67,000 clones, with more than 70% occurring only once. Input material: peripheral blood. These TCRs come from a man aged 50 to 60 with active COVID-19.

As DNA, the CDR3 is TGCGCCAGCAGCTGGGGGACTGTTGTGGGGCCTCCCGAGCAGTACTTC. It is translated as CASSWGTVVGPPEQYF. J is TRBJ2-7 and V is TRBV5-1, with D perhaps TRBD2 (6 bases). The ends were cut back, 3 bases at V and 6 bases at J, with 22 bases in the middle. The CDR3 consists of 16 residues. Germline lookup yields CDR1 SGHRS and CDR2 YFSETQ.

The genes are TRBV30 and TRBJ1-4; D gene uncertain. The germline V and J ends were trimmed by 5 bases and 0 bases, with 4 bases remaining between them. The CDR3 contains 12 residues. The germline CDR1 and CDR2 sequences are GTSNPN and SVGIG (reference sequence). CDR3 nucleotides: TGTGCCTGGGACACAACTAATGAAAAACTGTTTTTT. Translation gives CAWDTTNEKLFF.

CDR3 bases: TGTGCCAGCTCTTATCCCCCGGGACTAGCGGGGGCGGAAGAGACCCAGTACTTC. Its translation: CASSYPPGLAGAEETQYF. This rearrangement joins TRBV6-4 to TRBJ2-5, with 14 bases identical to TRBD2. This CDR3 is 18 amino acids long. After removal of 8 bases from V and 3 bases from J, the junction contained 14 bases not matched to a gene. Germline V gives CDR1 MRHNA, CDR2 SNTAGT.

V is TRBV3-1 (or the pseudogene TRBV3-2) and J is TRBJ2-1; D ambiguous. Germline lookup yields CDR1 LGHDT and CDR2 YNNKEL (reference sequence). V was trimmed by 3 bases and J by 12 bases, leaving 12 bases between them. The CDR3 loop spans 12 amino acids. CDR3 bases: TGTGCCAGCAGCCAGTTGGCCGTTGGGCAGTTCTTC. This translates into CASSQLAVGQFF.

This clone was seen more than once but under ten times. The chain employs TRBV10-1 and TRBJ2-2; 11 bases are shared with TRBD2. J gave up 0 bases and V 6 bases, and 6 bases lay outside the gene matches. This CDR3 contains 17 residues. CDR1 and CDR2 (germline): WNHNN, SYGVQD (reference sequence). CDR3 protein: CASSPTSGTSNTGELFF. The CDR3 DNA reads TGCGCCAGCAGCCCGACTAGCGGGACTTCGAACACCGGGGAGCTGTTTTTT.

This chain connects TRBV6-5 to TRBJ1-2; D possibly corresponds to TRBD1 (6 bases). Germline values: CDR1 MNHEY, CDR2 SVGAGI. The V and J ends lost 2 bases and 5 bases respectively, with 12 bases between them. The CDR3 runs to 14 residues. As DNA, the CDR3 is TGTGCCAGCAGTTACGTGGCAGGGGAGTATGGCTACACCTTC. This encodes CASSYVAGEYGYTF.

The chain couples TRBV5-1 to TRBJ2-4; TRBD1 agrees at 10 bases. CDR3 length: 15 amino acids. Germline CDR1 reads SGHRS; CDR2 reads YFSETQ. V was clipped by 4 bases and J by 9 bases; unmatched bases: 10. DNA for the CDR3: TGCGCCAGCAGCCCCACCGGGACAGGGGAGTTCATTCAGTACTTC. Residues: CASSPTGTGEFIQYF.

The chain has TRBV5-1 and TRBJ1-1; no definite D call. The length of the CDR3 is 13 residues. The V gene lost 2 bases and the J gene lost 1 base, with 6 bases spanning the gap. CDR1 is SGHRS and CDR2 is YFSETQ in the germline V gene. CDR3 loop: CASSLLQNTEAFF. Written as DNA, the CDR3 is TGCGCCAGCAGCTTATTACAGAACACTGAAGCTTTCTTT.

J is TRBJ2-1 and V is TRBV7-2, with 7 bases matching TRBD1. This CDR3 comprises 17 residues. Per the germline V gene, CDR1 is SGHTA and CDR2 is FQGNSA. The ends lost 5 bases at V and 4 bases at J; junction bases unmatched: 14. The CDR3 region is CASSLPFYRGRYNEQFF. The CDR3 nucleotides read TGTGCCAGCAGCCTCCCCTTCTACAGGGGACGGTACAATGAGCAGTTCTTC.

CDR3 in DNA: TGTGCCAGCAGCCCCACCGGGACAGGGACCCATTCACCCCTCCACTTT. This sequence encodes CASSPTGTGTHSPLHF. The V gene is TRBV2, the J gene TRBJ1-6; 9 nucleotides match TRBD1. Germline V gives CDR1 SNHLY, CDR2 FYNNEI. Trimming took 6 bases from V and 8 from J; bases not matched to a gene: 11. The CDR3 length is 16 residues.

V usage is TRBV2 and J usage is TRBJ2-4; 14 bases fit TRBD2. This CDR3 spans 17 amino acids. The trim removed 10 bases at V and 0 bases at J, leaving 8 bases unmatched. CDR1 and CDR2 (germline): SNHLY, FYNNEI. CDR3 in amino acids: CATALGLAGVAKNIQYF. The CDR3, as DNA: TGTGCCACAGCGTTGGGACTAGCGGGGGTAGCCAAAAACATTCAGTACTTC.

The chain recombines TRBV5-5 with TRBJ2-7; D might be TRBD2 (6 bases). Germline values: CDR1 SGHKS, CDR2 YYEKEE (reference sequence). Trimming removed 0 bases at V and 2 bases at J, with 12 bases between. The CDR3 is 15 residues long. Here the CDR3 DNA reads TGTGCCAGCAGCTTGGATCGGGGGAAGACCTACGAGCAGTACTTC. Protein: CASSLDRGKTYEQYF.

The chain carries TRBV5-3 and TRBJ1-4, with 7 bases aligning to TRBD1. TRBV5-3 is noted as an ORF with a role that remains uncertain. CDR3 length: 13 residues. Losses at the gene ends were 7 bases for V and 5 bases for J; bases not matched to a gene: 5. The CDR3: CARPGQKNEKLFF. CDR3 DNA sequence: TGTGCCAGACCGGGACAGAAAAATGAAAAACTGTTTTTT.

This clone was seen at least ten times. V usage is TRBV5-1 and J usage is TRBJ2-7; TRBD2 matches at 9 bases. Germline assignment: CDR1 SGHRS and CDR2 YFSETQ. CDR3 length: 14 amino acids. V dropped 4 bases and J dropped 5; count of bases not matched to a gene: 7. This chain's CDR3 is CASSRTSEFHEQYF. The DNA for the CDR3 is TGCGCCAGCAGCCGGACTAGCGAGTTCCACGAGCAGTACTTC.

The CDR3 reads CASSYAGLSTEAFF. The DNA of the CDR3 is TGTGCCAGCAGTTACGCGGGGTTGAGCACTGAAGCTTTCTTT. The genes are TRBV6-6 and TRBJ1-1; D not resolved. The CDR3 is 14 amino acids. V was shortened by 2 bases and J by 4 bases, with 11 bases between the two germline ends. Germline V CDR1 and CDR2: MNHNY, SVGAGI (reference sequence).

The CDR3, as DNA: TGTGCCAGCAGCTTAGCGCCCCTAGCGTCGATGAAACCCGGGGAGCTGTTTTTT. This codes for CASSLAPLASMKPGELFF. This sequence joins TRBV7-8 and TRBJ2-2, with TRBD2 as a possible D gene (6 bases). Trimming left V 0 bases short and J 6 bases short, with 20 bases between. The germline gives CDR1 SGHVS, CDR2 FQNEAQ. The CDR3 totals 18 residues.

This chain links TRBV7-9 with TRBJ2-1; tentatively, D is TRBD2 (5 bases). The CDR3 runs to 15 residues. Germline V CDR1 and CDR2: SEHNR, FQNEAQ (reference sequence). Trimming stripped 5 bases from V and 8 bases from J, with 19 bases between. CDR3: CASSLSRHGGDEQFF. The DNA of the CDR3 is TGTGCCAGCAGCCTTTCGAGACATGGAGGCGATGAGCAGTTCTTC. Filled out from reference TRBV7-9 and TRBJ2-1, the complete variable domain reads DTGVSQNPRHKITKRGQNVTFRCDPISEHNRLYWYRQTLGQGPEFLTYFQNEAQLEKSRLLSDRFSAERPKGSFSTLEIQRTEQGDSAMYLCASSLSRHGGDEQFFGPGTRLTVL.

The chain couples TRBV9 to TRBJ1-2; 9 nucleotides align to TRBD1. V was clipped by 3 bases and J by 4 bases; unmatched bases: 7. CDR1 is SGDLS, CDR2 YYNGEE, per germline. This CDR3 has 15 residues. This CDR3 is CASSGGQGLGYGYTF. DNA for the CDR3: TGTGCCAGCAGCGGTGGACAGGGGCTGGGCTATGGCTACACCTTC.

This clone has only one observation. The V and J genes are TRBV7-2 and TRBJ2-7; possible D gene TRBD2, 5 bases. There are 15 residues in the CDR3. In germline, CDR1 is SGHTA, CDR2 FQGNSA. V lost 1 base, J lost 6 bases, and 16 bases lay in between. CDR3 DNA: TGTGCCAGCAGCTTAGATGAGCGGCGGACCTCCGAGCAGTACTTC. Protein sequence: CASSLDERRTSEQYF. The variable domain in full, with the rest retrieved from reference TRBV7-2 and TRBJ2-7, is GAGVSQSPSNKVTEKGKDVELRCDPISGHTALYWYRQSLGQGLEFLIYFQGNSAPDKSGLPSDRFSAERTGGSVSTLTIQRTQQEDSAVYLCASSLDERRTSEQYFGPGTRLTVT.

Points on this clone: The junction shows a germline mismatch at one end, possibly a read error. The chain employs TRBV6-6 and TRBJ1-5, with a possible D match to TRBD1 (5 bases). The CDR3 extends over 14 amino acids. In germline, CDR1 is MNHNY, CDR2 SVGAGI (reference sequence). CDR3 in amino acids: CASTKATDEQARDF. The CDR3 DNA sequence: TGTGCCAGCACCAAGGCGACAGACGAACAGGCTAGGGATTTT.

This clone was counted between two and nine times. The CDR3 coding sequence is TGTGCCAGCAGTCACCGGGACATAGGGGTCAATGAGCAGTTCTTC. Its translation: CASSHRDIGVNEQFF. This chain joins TRBV6-5 and TRBJ2-1; D perhaps matches TRBD1 (6 bases). Germline V gives CDR1 MNHEY, CDR2 SVGAGI. The CDR3 totals 15 residues. V lost 5 bases, J lost 6 bases, and 17 bases lay in between.

The genes are TRBV7-9 and TRBJ2-1; no clear D. This CDR3 comprises 16 residues. V lost 5 bases to trimming and J lost 7 bases, with 21 bases between them. From germline, CDR1 is SEHNR and CDR2 FQNEAQ (reference sequence). CDR3 in amino acids: CASSLGLHQADNEQFF. The CDR3 DNA reads TGTGCCAGCAGCCTTGGCCTCCATCAGGCCGATAATGAGCAGTTCTTC.

The chain is built from TRBV10-2 and TRBJ2-3, with 8 bases that match TRBD2. CDR1 WSHSY and CDR2 SAAADI come from the germline V gene. CDR3 length: 15 amino acids. V was clipped by 7 bases and J by 5 bases; unmatched bases: 11. The CDR3 loop is CASNSAGGLLDTQYF. For the CDR3, the DNA is TGCGCCAGCAATAGCGCGGGGGGCCTCCTAGATACGCAGTATTTT.

The chain carries TRBV6-5 and TRBJ2-5; 7 positions match TRBD2. V lost 9 bases to trimming and J lost 5 bases; unmatched junction nucleotides: 12. Germline CDR1 MNHEY, CDR2 SVGAGI. The length of the CDR3 is 14 residues. The chain's CDR3 is CASDMREYGETQYF. The CDR3, as DNA: TGTGCCAGTGATATGCGGGAGTACGGGGAGACCCAGTACTTC.

The CDR3 here is CASSPSGGGGNTIYF. The CDR3 DNA reads as TGTGCCAGCAGCCCCAGCGGAGGTGGTGGTAACACCATATATTTT. J is TRBJ1-3 and V is TRBV9; no firm D call. CDR1 is SGDLS and CDR2 is YYNGEE in the germline V gene. V shed 4 bases and J shed 7 bases, with 18 bases lying between them. The CDR3 has 15 residues.

V usage is TRBV6-2 or TRBV6-3 and J usage is TRBJ1-6, with TRBD1 as a possible D gene (5 bases). V was shortened by 5 bases and J by 8 bases, with 16 bases between the two germline ends. The CDR3 extends over 15 amino acids. In germline, CDR1 is MNHEY, CDR2 SVGEGT. CDR3 nucleotides: TGTGCCAGCAGTGCGGCGGGACCGAATTATTCACCCCTCCACTTT. Protein sequence: CASSAAGPNYSPLHF.

V usage is TRBV6-6 and J usage is TRBJ2-5; unclear D gene. From germline, CDR1 is MNHNY and CDR2 SVGAGI (reference sequence). V lost 5 bases, J lost 0 bases, and 7 bases lay in between. The CDR3 totals 13 residues. The CDR3 spells CASSPRYQETQYF. The DNA for the CDR3 is TGTGCCAGCAGTCCCCGGTACCAAGAGACCCAGTACTTC.

The chain couples TRBV25-1 to TRBJ1-2; D perhaps matches TRBD1 (5 bases). This CDR3 spans 14 amino acids. CDR1 and CDR2 from the germline V gene are MGHDK and SYGVNS. V was pared by 10 bases and J by 4 bases, with 19 bases between. Here the CDR3 DNA reads TGTGCCACTCTTGACAGCTATCGGTCCTATGGCTACACCTTC. Translating it yields CATLDSYRSYGYTF.

The rearrangement uses TRBV11-2 and TRBJ2-3; 8 bases map to TRBD2. Germline values: CDR1 SGHAT, CDR2 FQNNGV. The CDR3 sequence is 15 residues long. J gave up 6 bases and V 6 bases, and 11 bases lay outside the gene matches. The CDR3 loop reads CASSPLGTSMDTQYF. The CDR3 DNA is TGTGCCAGCAGTCCCCTGGGGACTAGTATGGATACGCAGTATTTT. Drawing the rest from reference TRBV11-2 and TRBJ2-3, the complete variable domain is EAGVAQSPRYKIIEKRQSVAFWCNPISGHATLYWYQQILGQGPKLLIQFQNNGVVDDSQLPKDRFSAERLKGVDSTLKIQPAKLEDSAVYLCASSPLGTSMDTQYFGPGTRLTVL.